This is a list of T cell receptor beta chains from one sample in a study of cytomegalovirus exposure and HLA in healthy donors. Repertoires were generated with immunoSEQ multiplex PCR, while TCRdb's copy carries only in-frame clones and drops some. Of about 93,000 clones detected, around 76% appear once; the ten largest clones hold approximately 0.56%. Sequenced sample: PBMCs. These receptors came from a man in his thirties or forties in good health and CMV-seronegative. Both conserved end residues are trimmed from each CDR3. A D gene is named only where the DNA matches it firmly.

TRBV28 | TRBD2 | ASSSGLAGYTDTQY
TRBV7-9 | TRBD1 | ASENRDRRKTEAF
TRBV5-6 | - | ASSSLRAQNIQY
TRBV5-6 | - | ASSYATAFYGYT
TRBV25-1 | TRBD2 | ASSGGDVEQF
TRBV7-9 | - | ASTPHNRGYTGELF
TRBV5-4 | - | ASSHGQSYEQY
TRBV7-8 | - | ASSLRGFSSGNTIY
TRBV19 | TRBD2 | ASSRASGTYNEQF
TRBV2 | - | ASSEGTDSNQPQH
TRBV9 | TRBD1 | ASSATGGDHGELF
TRBV27 | TRBD1 | ASSITGGSGNTIY
TRBV5-6 | TRBD1 | ASSWGTGGGEQY
TRBV9 | TRBD2 | ASSPGGGSYEQY
TRBV27 | TRBD2 | ASSLLTSGAEWAEQF
TRBV15 | - | ATSRDWANTGYT
TRBV7-3 | - | ASSTGTRGTGELF
TRBV10-2 | TRBD1 | ASSPGQGAYSNQPQH
TRBV5-1 | - | ASSPHSGFTDTQY
TRBV11-1 | - | ASSSGQSTDTQY